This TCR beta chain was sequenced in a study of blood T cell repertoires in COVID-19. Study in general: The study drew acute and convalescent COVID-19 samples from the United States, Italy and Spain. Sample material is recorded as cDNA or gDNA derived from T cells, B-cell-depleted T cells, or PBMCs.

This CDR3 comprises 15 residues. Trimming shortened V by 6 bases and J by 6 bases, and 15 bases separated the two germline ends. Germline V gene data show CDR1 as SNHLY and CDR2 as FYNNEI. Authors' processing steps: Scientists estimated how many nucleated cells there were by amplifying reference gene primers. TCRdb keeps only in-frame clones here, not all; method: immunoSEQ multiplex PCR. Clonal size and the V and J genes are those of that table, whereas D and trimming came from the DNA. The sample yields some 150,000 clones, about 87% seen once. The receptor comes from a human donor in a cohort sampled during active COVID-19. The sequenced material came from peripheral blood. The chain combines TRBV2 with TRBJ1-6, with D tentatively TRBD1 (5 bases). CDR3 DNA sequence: TGTGCCAGCAGAAATAACAGGATCCTTAATTCACCCCTCCACTTT. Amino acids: CASRNNRILNSPLHF.